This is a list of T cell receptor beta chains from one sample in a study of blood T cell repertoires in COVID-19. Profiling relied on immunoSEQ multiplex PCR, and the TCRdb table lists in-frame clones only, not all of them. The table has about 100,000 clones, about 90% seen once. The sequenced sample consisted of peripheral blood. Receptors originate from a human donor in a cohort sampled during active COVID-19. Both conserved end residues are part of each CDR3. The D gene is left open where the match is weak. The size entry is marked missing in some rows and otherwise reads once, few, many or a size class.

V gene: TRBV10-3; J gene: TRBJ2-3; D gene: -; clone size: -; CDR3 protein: CASTLGLTDTQYF; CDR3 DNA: TGTGCCAGCACCCTTGGGCTCACAGATACGCAGTATTTT
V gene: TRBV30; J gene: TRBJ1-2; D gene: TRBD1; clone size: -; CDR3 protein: CAYGTALNYGYTF; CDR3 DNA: TGTGCCTACGGGACAGCCCTTAACTATGGCTACACCTTC
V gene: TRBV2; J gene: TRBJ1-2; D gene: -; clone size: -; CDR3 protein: CASTVRPYGYTF; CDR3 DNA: TGTGCCAGCACTGTGAGGCCCTATGGCTACACCTTC
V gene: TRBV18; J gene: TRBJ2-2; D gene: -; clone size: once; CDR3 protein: CASSPPERGTNTGELFF; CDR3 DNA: TGTGCCAGCTCACCACCGGAACGGGGGACGAACACCGGGGAGCTGTTTTTT
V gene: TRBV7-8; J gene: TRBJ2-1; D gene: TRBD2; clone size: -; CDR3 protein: CASQGGRGYEQFF; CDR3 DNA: TGTGCCAGCCAGGGCGGGAGGGGGTATGAGCAGTTCTTC
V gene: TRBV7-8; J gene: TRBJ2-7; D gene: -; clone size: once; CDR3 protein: CASSLAGRVGEQYF; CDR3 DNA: TGTGCCAGCAGCTTAGCTGGCAGGGTGGGTGAGCAGTACTTC
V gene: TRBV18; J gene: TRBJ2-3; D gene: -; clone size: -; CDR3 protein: CASSPGGYTDTQYF; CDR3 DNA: TGTGCCAGCTCACCAGGAGGCTACACAGATACGCAGTATTTT
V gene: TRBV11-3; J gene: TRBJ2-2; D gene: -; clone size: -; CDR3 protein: CASSRRKDRNTGELFF; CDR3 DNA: TGTGCCAGCAGCCGTCGTAAGGACAGGAACACCGGGGAGCTGTTTTTT
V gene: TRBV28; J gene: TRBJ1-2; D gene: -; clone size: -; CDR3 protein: CASSLNYGYTF; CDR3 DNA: TGTGCCAGCAGTCTTAACTATGGCTACACCTTC
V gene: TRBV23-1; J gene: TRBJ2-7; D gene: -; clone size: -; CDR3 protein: CAYLGGGGSGIDEQYF; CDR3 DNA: TGCGCCTATCTAGGGGGCGGTGGTAGCGGGATCGACGAGCAGTACTTC
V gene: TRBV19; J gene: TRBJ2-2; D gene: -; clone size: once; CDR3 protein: CASSIISENTGELFF; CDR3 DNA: TGTGCCAGTAGTATCATTAGCGAGAACACCGGGGAGCTGTTTTTT
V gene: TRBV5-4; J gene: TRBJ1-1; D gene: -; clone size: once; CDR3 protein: CASSLPGSLNTEAFF; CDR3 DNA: TGTGCCAGCAGCTTGCCGGGTAGCCTTAACACTGAAGCTTTCTTT
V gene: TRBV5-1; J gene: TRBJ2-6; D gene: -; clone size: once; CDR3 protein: CASSLLEGANVLTF; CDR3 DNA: TGCGCCAGCAGCCTCTTAGAGGGGGCCAACGTCCTGACTTTC
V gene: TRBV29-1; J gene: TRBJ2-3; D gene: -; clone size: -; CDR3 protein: CSVRVGGTGTQYF; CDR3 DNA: TGCAGCGTTCGGGTAGGGGGAACTGGTACGCAGTATTTT
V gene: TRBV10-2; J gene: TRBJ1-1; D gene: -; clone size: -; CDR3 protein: CASSESLTSNTEAFF; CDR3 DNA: TGCGCCAGCAGTGAGTCGCTGACATCCAACACTGAAGCTTTCTTT
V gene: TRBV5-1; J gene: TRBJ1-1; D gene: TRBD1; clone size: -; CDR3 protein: CASSNGQAGTEAFF; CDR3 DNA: TGCGCCAGCAGCAACGGACAGGCGGGCACTGAAGCTTTCTTT
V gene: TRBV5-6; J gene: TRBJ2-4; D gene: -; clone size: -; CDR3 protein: CASTGVRAQNIQYF; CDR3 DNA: TGTGCCAGCACCGGGGTTAGAGCCCAAAACATTCAGTACTTC
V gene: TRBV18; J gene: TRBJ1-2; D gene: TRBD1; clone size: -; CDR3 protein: CASSPQPGTGESGYTF; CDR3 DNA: TGTGCCAGCTCACCCCAGCCCGGGACAGGGGAATCTGGCTACACCTTC
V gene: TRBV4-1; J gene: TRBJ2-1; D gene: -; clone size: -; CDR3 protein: CASSQEGGSSSYNEQFF; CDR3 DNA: TGCGCCAGCAGCCAAGAAGGAGGATCTTCATCCTACAATGAGCAGTTCTTC
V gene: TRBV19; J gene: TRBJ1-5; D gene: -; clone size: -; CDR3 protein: CASSRIRDQPQHF; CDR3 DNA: TGTGCCAGTAGTCGGATCAGGGATCAGCCCCAGCATTTT